The 14 T cell receptor beta chains given below trace back to one sample, sequenced in a study of control samples from healthy donors and cancer patients. Sequencing used immunoSEQ multiplex PCR; TCRdb keeps in-frame clones, though not all of them. The profile shows 100,000 to 150,000 clones, about 92% of them singletons. The sequencing input was PBMCs. Receptors were obtained from a man older than 75 with head and neck cancer.

This clone has just one count. The rearrangement uses TRBV6-5 and TRBJ1-4, with D possibly matching TRBD1 (6 bases). The V gene lost 0 bases and the J gene lost 4 bases, with 12 bases spanning the gap. The germline gives CDR1 MNHEY, CDR2 SVGAGI. The CDR3 loop spans 16 amino acids. CDR3 protein: CASSYSNQGFNEKLFF. The CDR3, as DNA: TGTGCCAGCAGTTACTCGAACCAGGGGTTTAATGAAAAACTGTTTTTT.

The rearrangement joins TRBV11-2 to TRBJ2-7; 9 nucleotides line up with TRBD1. V gave up 8 bases and J gave up 7 bases; unmatched junction bases: 12. The CDR3 has 14 residues. Germline-derived CDR1 and CDR2 are SGHAT and FQNNGV. The CDR3, as DNA: TGTGCCAGCGCAGGCGACAGGGGGAGTGATGAGCAGTACTTC. Translated, it gives CASAGDRGSDEQYF. Full variable domain (remainder filled in from reference TRBV11-2 and TRBJ2-7): EAGVAQSPRYKIIEKRQSVAFWCNPISGHATLYWYQQILGQGPKLLIQFQNNGVVDDSQLPKDRFSAERLKGVDSTLKIQPAKLEDSAVYLCASAGDRGSDEQYFGPGTRLTVT.

In its sample, this clone was seen once. Other DNA sequences of this sample code for an identical CDR3. This sequence joins TRBV12-5 and TRBJ2-3; 8 bases match TRBD2. Germline values: CDR1 LGHNT, CDR2 FRNRAP. The ends lost 6 bases at V and 2 bases at J; junction bases unmatched: 10. The CDR3 spans 16 residues. CDR3: CASGLGLAGLTDTQYF. The CDR3 DNA reads as TGTGCTAGTGGCCTCGGGCTAGCGGGCCTCACAGATACGCAGTATTTT.

The chain employs TRBV19 and TRBJ2-7; 10 bases agree with TRBD2. Germline V gene sequence: CDR1 LNHDA, CDR2 SQIVND (reference sequence). V gave up 3 bases and J gave up 2 bases; unmatched junction bases: 4. This CDR3 has 15 residues. The CDR3 is CASSMGSGRAYEQYF. The CDR3 DNA sequence: TGTGCCAGTAGTATGGGCAGCGGGAGGGCCTACGAGCAGTACTTC.

The genes are TRBV19 and TRBJ2-2, with D hard to call. The ends were cut back, 7 bases at V and 2 bases at J, with 5 bases in the middle. In germline, CDR1 is LNHDA, CDR2 SQIVND (reference sequence). The CDR3 spans 12 residues. CDR3 residues: CASTANTGELFF. The CDR3 nucleotides are TGTGCCAGTACCGCCAACACCGGGGAGCTGTTTTTT.

The chain carries TRBV7-9 and TRBJ1-1; 8 positions agree with TRBD1. The ends lost 7 bases at V and 3 bases at J; junction bases unmatched: 22. Germline-derived CDR1 and CDR2 are SEHNR and FQNEAQ (reference sequence). The CDR3 is 19 residues long. CDR3 protein: CASTYGMARTGSLYTEAFF. The CDR3 nucleotides read TGTGCCAGCACCTATGGAATGGCGCGGACAGGGTCCTTGTACACTGAAGCTTTCTTT.

This sequence joins TRBV4-1 and TRBJ1-2; 7 nucleotides agree with TRBD1. Germline V gene sequence: CDR1 MGHRA, CDR2 YSYEKL. The V segment lost 2 bases and the J segment 5 bases; nucleotides outside the gene matches: 14. This CDR3 region has 17 residues. The chain's CDR3 is CASSQTSDSGQPYGYTF. The CDR3 nucleotides read TGCGCCAGCAGCCAAACCAGTGATTCGGGACAGCCTTATGGCTACACCTTC.

J is TRBJ2-1 and V is TRBV5-1, with TRBD2 identical over 9 bases. Germline CDR1 reads SGHRS; CDR2 reads YFSETQ. The V gene end was trimmed by 4 bases and the J gene end by 1 base; junction bases not matched to a gene: 6. This CDR3 spans 16 amino acids. CDR3 nucleotide sequence: TGCGCCAGCAGCCTTACGCGGGGGGGATCCTACAATGAGCAGTTCTTC. Its protein is CASSLTRGGSYNEQFF.

This sequence joins TRBV28 and TRBJ1-2; D is unclear. Trimming removed 5 bases from V and 2 bases from J, with 12 bases in between. This CDR3 comprises 14 residues. CDR1 is MDHEN, CDR2 SYDVKM, per germline. The CDR3 sequence: CASSLPDGNYGYTF. CDR3 in DNA: TGTGCCAGCAGTCTTCCTGACGGAAACTATGGCTACACCTTC.

This clone was counted once. The rearrangement links TRBV7-2 to TRBJ2-1, with TRBD2 matching 10 bases. The CDR3 totals 15 residues. Unmatched junction bases numbered 7, after V lost 5 bases and J lost 6 bases. Germline CDR1 is SGHTA and CDR2 is FQGNSA. CDR3 in DNA: TGTGCCAGCAGCCCGAGCGGGGGGGCCTTCAATGAGCAGTTCTTC. It specifies CASSPSGGAFNEQFF. The entire variable domain, with the rest obtained from reference TRBV7-2 and TRBJ2-1, is as follows: GAGVSQSPSNKVTEKGKDVELRCDPISGHTALYWYRQSLGQGLEFLIYFQGNSAPDKSGLPSDRFSAERTGGSVSTLTIQRTQQEDSAVYLCASSPSGGAFNEQFFGPGTRLTVL.

J is TRBJ2-3 and V is TRBV24-1; 8 bases line up with TRBD2. CDR3 length equals 17 residues. From germline, CDR1 is KGHDR and CDR2 SFDVKD. V was pared by 1 base and J by 3 bases, with 8 bases of the junction left unmatched. The CDR3 here is CATSDFGREGLTDTQYF. Written as DNA, the CDR3 is TGTGCCACCAGTGATTTTGGTCGGGAGGGGTTGACAGATACGCAGTATTTT.

The V and J genes are TRBV13 and TRBJ2-1, with D unclear. Germline V gives CDR1 PRHDT, CDR2 FYEKMQ (reference sequence). The CDR3 runs to 13 residues. The V end lost 7 bases, the J end lost 6 bases, and 13 bases lay between the germline ends. Here the CDR3 reads CASTTIRLNEQFF. The CDR3 DNA reads TGTGCCAGCACCACAATTCGGCTCAATGAGCAGTTCTTC.

The genes are TRBV19 and TRBJ2-4; 10 bases are a match to TRBD1. This CDR3 has 16 residues. V lost 6 bases and J lost 1; bases outside the gene matches: 6. Per the germline V gene, CDR1 is LNHDA and CDR2 is SQIVND (reference sequence). The CDR3 is CASSPGTGDAKNIQYF. The CDR3 bases are TGTGCCAGTAGCCCCGGGACAGGGGATGCCAAAAACATTCAGTACTTC. The full variable domain, its missing parts supplied by reference TRBV19 and TRBJ2-4, is DGGITQSPKYLFRKEGQNVTLSCEQNLNHDAMYWYRQDPGQGLRLIYYSQIVNDFQKGDIAEGYSVSREKKESFPLTVTSAQKNPTAFYLCASSPGTGDAKNIQYFGAGTRLSVL.

The sample holds a few counts of this clone. This rearrangement joins TRBV30 to TRBJ1-2; no definite D call. The V and J ends lost 2 bases and 5 bases respectively, with 12 bases between them. This CDR3 region has 13 residues. Germline V gene data show CDR1 as GTSNPN and CDR2 as SVGIG (reference sequence). The CDR3 sequence: CAWSPSLRYGYTF. CDR3 DNA sequence: TGTGCCTGGAGTCCCTCGTTACGATATGGCTACACCTTC.